This entry lists 32 T cell receptor beta chains sequenced from one sample in a study of T cell changes during pregnancy in multiple sclerosis (dated by TCRdb to between 2017 and 2020). Receptors were amplified or captured by the immunoSEQ multiplex PCR assay. This immuneACCESS table, as held by TCRdb, lists in-frame sequences with V and J called but not all clones. Of the missing ones, under half trace to an unresolved V gene in checked studies; the others have no known cause. The sample table lists 90,000 to 150,000 clones, 85% to 95% of them with a count of one. Roughly 6.2% of the sample is taken by the ten largest. This sample comprised peripheral blood, obtained before pregnancy. The receptors shown here come from a female donor with multiple sclerosis, enrolled in a pregnancy study.

The rearrangement links TRBV10-3 to TRBJ1-1; 7 bases match TRBD1. This CDR3 is 15 amino acids long. Germline CDR1 reads ENHRY; CDR2 reads SYGVKD. Trimming at V came to 4 bases and at J to 6 bases, leaving 11 bases not matched to a gene. The CDR3 region has the DNA TGTGCCATCAGTGCCCTCCGAGAAGGGGGCTCTGAAGCTTTCTTT. This gives the protein CAISALREGGSEAFF.

The V gene is TRBV2, the J gene TRBJ2-3; 7 nucleotides match TRBD2. J lost 1 base, V lost 7 bases, and 11 bases had no gene match. Germline V gene lookup returns CDR1 SNHLY and CDR2 FYNNEI. CDR3 length: 16 amino acids. The CDR3 is CASTPRGLAGTDTQYF. CDR3 sequence (DNA): TGTGCCAGCACCCCCCGGGGTCTAGCGGGCACAGATACGCAGTATTTT. The whole variable domain, remainder taken from reference TRBV2 and TRBJ2-3, is EPEVTQTPSHQVTQMGQEVILRCVPISNHLYFYWYRQILGQKVEFLVSFYNNEISEKSEIFDDQFSVERPDGSNFTLKIRSTKLEDSAMYFCASTPRGLAGTDTQYFGPGTRLTVL.

The V call is TRBV7-6, the J call TRBJ1-1; D is unresolved. Germline loops: CDR1 SGHVS, CDR2 FNYEAQ. Trimming stripped 5 bases from V and 7 bases from J, with 26 bases between. The CDR3 runs to 17 residues. This CDR3 reads CASSLAGGVRTANEAFF. The CDR3 DNA reads as TGTGCCAGCAGCCTCGCGGGTGGGGTGAGAACGGCGAATGAAGCTTTCTTT.

J is TRBJ1-2 and V is TRBV7-2; D possibly corresponds to TRBD1 (6 bases). This CDR3 region has 15 residues. The germline CDR1 and CDR2 sequences are SGHTA and FQGNSA. V gave up 1 base and J gave up 7 bases, with 16 bases separating them. The CDR3: CASSLEAGGLSGYTF. The CDR3 DNA follows: TGTGCCAGCAGCTTAGAGGCGGGGGGCCTATCTGGCTACACCTTC.

The chain is built from TRBV9 and TRBJ2-6; 9 bases map to TRBD2. V dropped 7 bases and J dropped 2; count of bases not matched to a gene: 16. Germline V gives CDR1 SGDLS, CDR2 YYNGEE. This CDR3 spans 19 amino acids. The DNA for the CDR3 is TGTGCCAGCGGCCCCTGGGCGTGGCGGGAGGGCGCTGGGGCCAACGTCCTGACTTTC. This gives the protein CASGPWAWREGAGANVLTF.

The chain has TRBV5-1 and TRBJ2-3; tentatively, D is TRBD2 (5 bases). The CDR3 loop spans 16 amino acids. The V gene lost 1 base and the J gene lost 2 bases, with 14 bases spanning the gap. Germline assignment: CDR1 SGHRS and CDR2 YFSETQ. CDR3 DNA: TGCGCCAGCAGCTTGCATAGCGTGCCAAACACAGATACGCAGTATTTT. Encoded protein: CASSLHSVPNTDTQYF.

The genes are TRBV18 and TRBJ2-2; possibly TRBD1 for D (5 bases). Trimming pared 1 base from V and 1 base from J, leaving 10 bases between. The CDR3 sequence is 16 residues long. Germline-derived CDR1 and CDR2 are KGHSH and LQKENI. This CDR3 reads CASSPRTPLNTGELFF. In nucleotides, the CDR3 is TGTGCCAGCTCACCACGGACACCCCTGAACACCGGGGAGCTGTTTTTT.

The chain combines TRBV10-3 with TRBJ2-2; D possibly corresponds to TRBD2 (5 bases). Trimming pared 3 bases from V and 3 bases from J, leaving 8 bases between. Germline V gene data show CDR1 as ENHRY and CDR2 as SYGVKD. The CDR3 length is 14 residues. The CDR3 sequence is CAISEAADTGELFF. The DNA of the CDR3 is TGTGCCATCAGTGAAGCGGCTGACACCGGGGAGCTGTTTTTT.

The rearrangement joins TRBV27 to TRBJ2-1; D uncertain. Trimming removed 1 base from V and 0 bases from J, with 16 bases in between. Per germline, CDR1 MNHEY and CDR2 SMNVEV (reference sequence). The CDR3 runs to 18 residues. Written as DNA, the CDR3 is TGTGCCAGCAGTTTATATCCCCAGGCGCAGAGCTCCTACAATGAGCAGTTCTTC. Its translation: CASSLYPQAQSSYNEQFF.

The V call is TRBV2, the J call TRBJ2-1, with a possible D match to TRBD2 (7 bases). Trimming pared 2 bases from V and 4 bases from J, leaving 15 bases between. There are 16 residues in the CDR3. Germline values: CDR1 SNHLY, CDR2 FYNNEI. CDR3 nucleotide sequence: TGTGCCAGCAGTGAATCTTTGGGGGGGACATACAATGAGCAGTTCTTC. It specifies CASSESLGGTYNEQFF.

V usage is TRBV5-5 and J usage is TRBJ1-3, with D perhaps matching TRBD1 (6 bases). V was cut by 0 bases and J by 4 bases, with 11 bases left in between. The CDR3 is 15 amino acids. The germline gives CDR1 SGHKS, CDR2 YYEKEE (reference sequence). The CDR3 DNA follows: TGTGCCAGCAGCTTGGGTCAGGGGACGGGAAACACCATATATTTT. It specifies CASSLGQGTGNTIYF.

The CDR3 region has the DNA TGTGCCAGCGGGGTAGGAGAGGGGACCCAGTACTTC. It encodes CASGVGEGTQYF. This chain uses TRBV11-3 with TRBJ2-5, with TRBD2 as a possible D gene (5 bases). The germline V and J ends were trimmed by 8 bases and 7 bases, with 14 bases remaining between them. The V gene's germline CDR1 is SGHNT and CDR2 YENEEA. The CDR3 runs to 12 residues.

This chain links TRBV5-4 with TRBJ1-1; D not certain. The CDR3 sequence is 13 residues long. The V end was cut by 4 bases, the J end by 5 bases, with 12 bases between. Germline CDR1 and CDR2: SGHNT and YYREEE (reference sequence). The CDR3 is CASSLFGVTEAFF. The CDR3 DNA reads TGTGCCAGCAGCCTCTTTGGAGTTACTGAAGCTTTCTTT.

The chain combines TRBV30 with TRBJ2-3; D is uncertain. Trimming pared 0 bases from V and 2 bases from J, leaving 6 bases between. The CDR3 totals 13 residues. From germline, CDR1 is GTSNPN and CDR2 SVGIG (reference sequence). The CDR3 region is CAWSVGITDTQYF. The DNA for the CDR3 is TGTGCCTGGAGTGTTGGCATCACAGATACGCAGTATTTT.

V and J are TRBV7-9 and TRBJ1-1; tentative D call: TRBD1 (5 bases). V was shortened by 1 base and J by 0 bases, with 12 bases between the two germline ends. Per the germline V gene, CDR1 is SEHNR and CDR2 is FQNEAQ (reference sequence). The CDR3 spans 16 residues. CDR3 nucleotides: TGTGCCAGCAGCTTAGACGGCGGGGCCATGAACACTGAAGCTTTCTTT. This translates into CASSLDGGAMNTEAFF.

The sample holds one count of this clone. The chain carries TRBV5-4 and TRBJ2-3; 11 bases are shared with TRBD1. The CDR3 covers 17 residues. V lost 4 bases to trimming and J lost 4 bases; unmatched junction nucleotides: 11. The germline CDR1 and CDR2 sequences are SGHNT and YYREEE (reference sequence). The CDR3 sequence is CASSGGQGAKVADTQYF. Here the CDR3 DNA reads TGTGCCAGCAGCGGCGGACAGGGGGCAAAGGTGGCAGATACGCAGTATTTT.

This clone was observed a single time. The chain has TRBV15 and TRBJ1-5; weak D call: TRBD1 (5 bases). Trimming took off 0 bases at V and 5 bases at J, with 14 bases between the two ends. The CDR3 is made up of 16 amino acids. CDR1 and CDR2 from the germline V gene are LNHNV and YYDKDF (reference sequence). CDR3 amino acids: CATSRDQDSPYQPQHF. CDR3 bases: TGTGCCACCAGCAGAGATCAAGACAGCCCTTATCAGCCCCAGCATTTT.

The chain employs TRBV7-2 and TRBJ1-3; D is undetermined. V gave up 1 base and J gave up 8 bases, with 6 bases separating them. The CDR3 length is 12 residues. The germline CDR1 and CDR2 sequences are SGHTA and FQGNSA. In nucleotides, the CDR3 is TGTGCCAGCAGCTTAGAACCGGACACCATATATTTT. It is translated as CASSLEPDTIYF.

The chain couples TRBV30 to TRBJ1-5, with D possibly TRBD1 on 6 matching bases. The CDR3 covers 13 residues. Trimming removed 0 bases at V and 6 bases at J, with 9 bases between. Germline V CDR1 and CDR2: GTSNPN, SVGIG (reference sequence). CDR3 amino acids: CAWSVQGAQPQHF. The DNA for the CDR3 is TGTGCCTGGAGTGTACAGGGAGCTCAGCCCCAGCATTTT.

The chain recombines TRBV19 with TRBJ2-5, with 7 bases identical to TRBD2. The ends lost 6 bases at V and 5 bases at J; junction bases unmatched: 6. Per the germline V gene, CDR1 is LNHDA and CDR2 is SQIVND (reference sequence). This CDR3 is 13 amino acids long. CDR3 protein: CASSATRGETQYF. In DNA, the CDR3 is TGTGCCAGTAGCGCGACGCGGGGGGAGACCCAGTACTTC.

The chain has TRBV5-5 and TRBJ1-2, with D perhaps matching TRBD1 (5 bases). Germline values: CDR1 SGHKS, CDR2 YYEKEE (reference sequence). Trimming left V 3 bases short and J 5 bases short, with 20 bases between. This CDR3 has 16 residues. The CDR3 spells CASSSLRDTGTYGYTF. CDR3 nucleotides: TGTGCCAGCAGCTCATTGAGGGATACCGGGACTTATGGCTACACCTTC.

The CDR3 sequence: CASSQDLGQNYGYTF. In DNA, the CDR3 is TGTGCCAGCAGCCAAGACCTCGGACAGAACTATGGCTACACCTTC. The chain joins TRBV14 to TRBJ1-2, with D possibly being TRBD1 (6 bases). The CDR3 loop spans 15 amino acids. CDR1 is SGHDN and CDR2 is FVKESK in the germline V gene. V gave up 0 bases and J gave up 2 bases, with 10 bases separating them.

The chain joins TRBV7-2 to TRBJ2-7; D perhaps matches TRBD2 (6 bases). The V gene's germline CDR1 is SGHTA and CDR2 FQGNSA. V lost 1 base, J lost 2 bases, and 12 bases lay in between. This CDR3 is 15 amino acids long. The CDR3 DNA follows: TGTGCCAGCAGCTTAGATCGAGCGGGTACCTACGAGCAGTACTTC. Protein: CASSLDRAGTYEQYF.

The V gene is TRBV7-7, the J gene TRBJ1-4, with TRBD1 matching 9 bases. With 5 bases clipped from V and 8 bases from J, the junction kept 6 bases outside the gene matches. This CDR3 is 14 amino acids long. The germline V gene has CDR1 SSHAT and CDR2 FNYEAQ (reference sequence). CDR3 DNA sequence: TGTGCCAGCAGCCCCGGGACAGGGCGCGAAAAACTGTTTTTT. The encoded protein is CASSPGTGREKLFF.

The V and J genes are TRBV18 and TRBJ1-5; perhaps TRBD1 as D (5 bases). The V and J ends lost 5 bases and 1 base respectively, with 6 bases between them. Germline assignment: CDR1 KGHSH and CDR2 LQKENI. CDR3 length: 13 amino acids. The CDR3: CASSGGSNQPQHF. CDR3 nucleotides: TGTGCCAGCTCAGGGGGGAGCAATCAGCCCCAGCATTTT.

The gene calls are TRBV7-9 and TRBJ2-7; 9 nucleotides match TRBD1. The V gene end was trimmed by 2 bases and the J gene end by 5 bases; junction bases not matched to a gene: 7. There are 15 residues in the CDR3. CDR1 and CDR2 from the germline V gene are SEHNR and FQNEAQ (reference sequence). CDR3 DNA sequence: TGTGCCAGCAGCTTAATCGGACAGGGGTTCCACGAGCAGTACTTC. Translation: CASSLIGQGFHEQYF. Filled out from reference TRBV7-9 and TRBJ2-7, the complete variable domain reads DTGVSQNPRHKITKRGQNVTFRCDPISEHNRLYWYRQTLGQGPEFLTYFQNEAQLEKSRLLSDRFSAERPKGSFSTLEIQRTEQGDSAMYLCASSLIGQGFHEQYFGPGTRLTVT.

The chain joins TRBV7-8 to TRBJ2-7; perhaps TRBD1 as D (6 bases). This CDR3 is built from 15 residues. The V gene's germline CDR1 is SGHVS and CDR2 FQNEAQ. V lost 1 base and J 3 bases, leaving 13 bases between the germline ends. The CDR3 nucleotides read TGTGCCAGCAGCTTAGTCCCAGGGGCGGACTACGAGCAGTACTTC. This sequence encodes CASSLVPGADYEQYF.

V usage is TRBV5-6 and J usage is TRBJ1-3; D call uncertain. Trimming cost V 4 bases and J 3 bases, with 11 bases left between them. From germline, CDR1 is SGHDT and CDR2 YYEEEE. The CDR3 length is 14 residues. CDR3 DNA sequence: TGTGCCAGCAGCATAGCGACTGTTGGAAACACCATATATTTT. Protein: CASSIATVGNTIYF.

This clone has just one count. CDR3 sequence: CASSGSTGYTF. In DNA form, the CDR3 reads TGTGCCAGCAGCGGATCGACTGGATACACCTTC. The V call is TRBV9, the J call TRBJ1-2; D unclear. V lost 3 bases and J 11 bases, leaving 11 bases between the germline ends. Germline V CDR1 and CDR2: SGDLS, YYNGEE. The CDR3 sequence is 11 residues long.

The CDR3 DNA sequence: TGTGCCAGCAGAAGGGCCGGGTCTCGGGGGAATGAGCAGTTCTTC. Translating it yields CASRRAGSRGNEQFF. This rearrangement joins TRBV27 to TRBJ2-1; D perhaps matches TRBD2 (6 bases). Trimming stripped 6 bases from V and 7 bases from J, with 19 bases between. In germline, CDR1 is MNHEY, CDR2 SMNVEV (reference sequence). This CDR3 spans 15 amino acids.

The chain combines TRBV6-6 with TRBJ2-7; possible D gene TRBD1, 5 bases. The ends were cut back, 2 bases at V and 0 bases at J, with 8 bases in the middle. Per the germline V gene, CDR1 is MNHNY and CDR2 is SVGAGI (reference sequence). The CDR3 covers 14 residues. CDR3 sequence reads: CASSYGRDSYEQYF. The CDR3, as DNA: TGTGCCAGCAGTTACGGCAGGGACTCCTACGAGCAGTACTTC.

Regarding this clone: The junction differs from germline at one of its ends, possibly a read error. The genes are TRBV6-6 and TRBJ2-3; 7 bases fit TRBD2. Germline V gene sequence: CDR1 MNHNY, CDR2 SVGAGI (reference sequence). This CDR3 comprises 14 residues. CDR3 sequence (DNA): TGTACCAGCAGTTACGCGGGGGATAGGGTTACGCAGTATTTT. This sequence encodes CTSSYAGDRVTQYF.